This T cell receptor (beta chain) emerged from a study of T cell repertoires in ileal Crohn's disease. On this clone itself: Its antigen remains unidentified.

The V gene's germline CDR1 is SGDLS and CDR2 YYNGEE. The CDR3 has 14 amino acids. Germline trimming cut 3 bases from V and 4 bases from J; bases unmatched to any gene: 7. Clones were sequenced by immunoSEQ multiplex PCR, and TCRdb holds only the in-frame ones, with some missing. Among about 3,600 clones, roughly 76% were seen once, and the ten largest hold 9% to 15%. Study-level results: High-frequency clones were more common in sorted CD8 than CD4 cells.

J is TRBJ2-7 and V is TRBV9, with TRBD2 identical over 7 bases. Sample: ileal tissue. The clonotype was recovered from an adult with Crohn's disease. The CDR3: CASSAEGRGYEQYF. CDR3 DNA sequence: TGTGCCAGCAGCGCAGAAGGGAGGGGATACGAGCAGTACTTC.